This entry describes one T cell receptor beta chain. Germline is not matched at one junction end, which may reflect a read error. Germline V CDR1 and CDR2: LNHNV, YYDKDF (reference sequence). The CDR3 runs 12 residues. These data come from a study of cytomegalovirus exposure and HLA in healthy donors. With 60 Vbeta and 13 Jbeta primers, the PCR was carried out. Only in-frame clones appear in the TCRdb table, and some are missing; sequencing was by immunoSEQ multiplex PCR. The sample records just over 200,000 clones, roughly 68% being singletons. The sequence was collected from a man aged 35-49 years in good health and CMV-seropositive. The chain combines TRBV15 with TRBJ1-2; D gene unclear. Material for sequencing was PBMCs. This chain's CDR3 is CATSRDQEGGLF. The CDR3 coding sequence is TGTGCCACCAGCAGAGATCAGGAGGGAGGGTTGTTC.